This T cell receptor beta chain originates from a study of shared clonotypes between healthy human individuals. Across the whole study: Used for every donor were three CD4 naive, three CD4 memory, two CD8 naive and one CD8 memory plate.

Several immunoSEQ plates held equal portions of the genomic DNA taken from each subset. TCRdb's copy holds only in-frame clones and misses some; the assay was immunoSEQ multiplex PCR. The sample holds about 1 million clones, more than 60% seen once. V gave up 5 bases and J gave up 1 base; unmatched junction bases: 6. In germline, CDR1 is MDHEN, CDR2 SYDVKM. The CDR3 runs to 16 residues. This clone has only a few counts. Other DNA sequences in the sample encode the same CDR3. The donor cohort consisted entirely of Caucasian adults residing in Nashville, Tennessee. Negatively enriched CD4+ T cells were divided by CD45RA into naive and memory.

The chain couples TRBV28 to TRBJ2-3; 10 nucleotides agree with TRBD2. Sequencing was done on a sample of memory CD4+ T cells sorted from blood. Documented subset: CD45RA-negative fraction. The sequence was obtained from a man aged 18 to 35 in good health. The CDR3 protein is CASSRAGTSGTDTQYF. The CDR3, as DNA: TGTGCCAGCAGTCGCGCCGGGACTAGCGGCACAGATACGCAGTATTTT.